This entry lists 32 T cell receptor beta chains sequenced from one sample in a study of shared clonotypes between healthy human individuals. This table comes from immunoSEQ multiplex PCR, and its TCRdb copy is limited to in-frame clones, with some not included. The profile shows about a million clones, approximately 80% of them singletons. The sample consisted of memory CD4+ T cells from PBMCs. Subset in this sample: CD45RA-negative fraction. Source of these receptors: a man younger than 30 in good health. Some clones in this sample may be carry-over from other donors' samples.

The rearrangement joins TRBV30 to TRBJ1-3, with D hard to call. CDR1 is GTSNPN and CDR2 is SVGIG in the germline V gene (reference sequence). V was pared by 4 bases and J by 2 bases, with 3 bases between. The CDR3 runs 11 residues. CDR3 amino acids: CAWTAGNTIYF. The CDR3 DNA reads as TGTGCCTGGACGGCTGGAAACACCATATATTTT. Using reference TRBV30 and TRBJ1-3 for the parts outside the CDR3, the full variable domain is SQTIHQWPATLVQPVGSPLSLECTVEGTSNPNLYWYRQAAGRGLQLLFYSVGIGQISSEVPQNLSASRPQDRQFILSSKKLLLSDSGFYLCAWTAGNTIYFGEGSWLTVV.

The chain uses TRBV18 and TRBJ1-1; TRBD1 matches 7 bases. The junction had 13 bases not matched to a gene; V was cut back by 3 bases and J by 0 bases. CDR1 KGHSH and CDR2 LQKENI come from the germline V gene. The CDR3 extends over 18 amino acids. This CDR3 reads CASSPFRQGWEMNTEAFF. The CDR3 region has the DNA TGTGCCAGCTCACCGTTTCGACAGGGTTGGGAAATGAACACTGAAGCTTTCTTT. Based on the CDR3 plus reference TRBV18 and TRBJ1-1, the full variable domain is NAGVMQNPRHLVRRRGQEARLRCSPMKGHSHVYWYRQLPEEGLKFMVYLQKENIIDESGMPKERFSAEFPKEGPSILRIQQVVRGDSAAYFCASSPFRQGWEMNTEAFFGQGTRLTVV.

The chain links TRBV6-6 to TRBJ1-6, with 7 bases aligning to TRBD1. The CDR3 sequence is 14 residues long. CDR1 and CDR2 (germline): MNHNY, SVGAGI (reference sequence). Losses at the gene ends were 7 bases for V and 7 bases for J; bases not matched to a gene: 7. The CDR3 loop is CASNLDRTNSPLHF. CDR3 coding DNA: TGTGCCAGCAACTTGGACAGGACCAATTCACCCCTCCACTTT.

The chain combines TRBV5-1 with TRBJ2-5; D is tentatively TRBD1 or TRBD2 (5 bases each). The CDR3 runs to 14 residues. V was cut by 0 bases and J by 5 bases, with 11 bases left in between. Germline V gene data show CDR1 as SGHRS and CDR2 as YFSETQ. The CDR3 loop is CASSLAGTGETQYF. The CDR3, as DNA: TGCGCCAGCAGCTTGGCCGGGACCGGGGAGACCCAGTACTTC.

J is TRBJ2-7 and V is TRBV30; 15 bases fit TRBD2. Germline CDR1 GTSNPN, CDR2 SVGIG (reference sequence). With 1 base clipped from V and 1 base from J, the junction kept 5 bases outside the gene matches. This CDR3 spans 17 amino acids. The CDR3 nucleotides are TGTGCCTGGAGTGCCCCCGGACTAGCGGGAGGGTCCTACGAGCAGTACTTC. Translated: CAWSAPGLAGGSYEQYF.

The chain combines TRBV4-2 with TRBJ2-3; 8 bases align to TRBD2. V gave up 0 bases and J gave up 5 bases; unmatched junction bases: 13. The CDR3 covers 18 residues. Germline CDR1 LGHNA, CDR2 YNFKEQ. The CDR3, as DNA: TGTGCCAGCAGCCAAGAACGGTCGTACGGGAGGGCCGGAGATACGCAGTATTTT. As protein: CASSQERSYGRAGDTQYF.

As for this clone: The sample carries other DNA sequences with the same CDR3. This rearrangement joins TRBV19 to TRBJ2-1, with D possibly matching TRBD1 (6 bases). There are 14 residues in the CDR3. Germline loops: CDR1 LNHDA, CDR2 SQIVND (reference sequence). Trimming left V 5 bases short and J 4 bases short, with 12 bases between. CDR3 nucleotide sequence: TGTGCCAGTAGTTCGGGACAAAAGTACAATGAGCAGTTCTTC. Translated, it gives CASSSGQKYNEQFF.

This chain connects TRBV11-2 to TRBJ1-1; D ambiguous. V was shortened by 5 bases and J by 4 bases, with 5 bases between the two germline ends. This CDR3 has 11 residues. Germline V CDR1 and CDR2: SGHAT, FQNNGV. Here the CDR3 DNA reads TGTGCCAGCAGCGCGCTCACTGAAGCTTTCTTT. Amino acids: CASSALTEAFF.

The chain carries TRBV28 and TRBJ1-3, with D maybe TRBD1 (5 bases). The CDR3 sequence is 15 residues long. CDR1 MDHEN and CDR2 SYDVKM come from the germline V gene. With 7 bases removed from V and 3 bases from J, the gap between germline ends came to 16 bases. DNA of the CDR3: TGTGCCAGCACCACAGTGGCGGGGCGTGGAAACACCATATATTTT. Translation: CASTTVAGRGNTIYF.

The gene calls are TRBV19 and TRBJ2-4; 8 positions match TRBD2. V shed 5 bases and J 0 bases; nucleotides not matched to a gene: 3. Germline CDR1 LNHDA, CDR2 SQIVND (reference sequence). The CDR3 runs to 15 residues. CDR3 in amino acids: CASSVGGVAKNIQYF. The CDR3 DNA follows: TGTGCCAGTAGTGTCGGGGGGGTAGCCAAAAACATTCAGTACTTC.

This chain links TRBV7-9 with TRBJ2-1; 11 bases line up with TRBD2. Germline V gives CDR1 SEHNR, CDR2 FQNEAQ (reference sequence). After removal of 3 bases from V and 4 bases from J, the junction contained 5 bases not matched to a gene. The CDR3 consists of 16 residues. CDR3 sequence reads: CASSFELAGDYNEQFF. The CDR3 DNA reads TGTGCCAGCAGCTTCGAACTAGCGGGGGATTACAATGAGCAGTTCTTC.

About this clone: The sample contains more than one DNA sequence encoding this CDR3. The chain carries TRBV5-1 and TRBJ1-1; D is unclear. V was pared by 1 base and J by 0 bases, with 1 base between. CDR1 is SGHRS, CDR2 YFSETQ, per germline. This CDR3 has 12 amino acids. In nucleotides, the CDR3 is TGCGCCAGCAGCTTGATGAACACTGAAGCTTTCTTT. It encodes CASSLMNTEAFF. Full variable domain (remainder filled in from reference TRBV5-1 and TRBJ1-1): KAGVTQTPRYLIKTRGQQVTLSCSPISGHRSVSWYQQTPGQGLQFLFEYFSETQRNKGNFPGRFSGRQFSNSRSEMNVSTLELGDSALYLCASSLMNTEAFFGQGTRLTVV.

The rearrangement links TRBV18 to TRBJ2-5; tentative D call: TRBD2 (6 bases). Trimming took 2 bases from V and 5 from J, leaving 18 bases between them. Germline lookup yields CDR1 KGHSH and CDR2 LQKENI. There are 16 residues in the CDR3. Here the CDR3 reads CASSPRRAGRSETQYF. The CDR3 DNA follows: TGTGCCAGCTCACCAAGGAGGGCAGGTCGTAGCGAGACCCAGTACTTC. The complete variable domain, with remaining parts taken from reference TRBV18 and TRBJ2-5, reads NAGVMQNPRHLVRRRGQEARLRCSPMKGHSHVYWYRQLPEEGLKFMVYLQKENIIDESGMPKERFSAEFPKEGPSILRIQQVVRGDSAAYFCASSPRRAGRSETQYFGPGTRLLVL.

This rearrangement joins TRBV9 to TRBJ1-3, with D unresolved. Germline CDR1 is SGDLS and CDR2 is YYNGEE. V was pared by 3 bases and J by 3 bases, with 7 bases between. The CDR3 is made up of 13 amino acids. The CDR3 bases are TGTGCCAGCAGCGCGTCCAGTGGAAACACCATATATTTT. Protein sequence: CASSASSGNTIYF.

This clone was seen many times. The gene calls are TRBV2 and TRBJ2-2; TRBD2 matches 13 bases. Per germline, CDR1 SNHLY and CDR2 FYNNEI. Germline trimming cut 6 bases from V and 6 bases from J; bases unmatched to any gene: 4. This CDR3 comprises 15 residues. CDR3 nucleotides: TGTGCCAGCAGGTGGACTAGCGGGAGTTCCGGGGAGCTGTTTTTT. It encodes CASRWTSGSSGELFF.

V usage is TRBV29-1 and J usage is TRBJ2-3; 8 nucleotides align to TRBD2. This CDR3 has 14 amino acids. Germline lookup yields CDR1 SQVTM and CDR2 ANQGSEA. V lost 8 bases, J lost 1 base, and 8 bases stayed unmatched. CDR3 loop: CSSRAGAGTDTQYF. In nucleotides, the CDR3 is TGCAGCTCACGAGCGGGAGCGGGCACAGATACGCAGTATTTT.

As DNA, the CDR3 is TGTGCCAGCAGCCCTCACCTAAGTGCCGGGTCTAAGCAGCCCCAGCATTTT. Translation: CASSPHLSAGSKQPQHF. The chain joins TRBV5-8 to TRBJ1-5; D unresolved. CDR1 is SGHTS and CDR2 is YDEGEE in the germline V gene. CDR3 length equals 17 residues. V lost 4 bases and J 7 bases, leaving 24 bases between the germline ends.

The gene calls are TRBV5-4 and TRBJ2-1; 11 positions match TRBD2. There are 17 residues in the CDR3. Germline V gene lookup returns CDR1 SGHNT and CDR2 YYREEE (reference sequence). The V and J ends lost 4 bases and 3 bases, in that order; junction bases with no gene match: 9. In DNA, the CDR3 is TGTGCCAGCAGCGTATCACTAGCGGGGGAACTCTACAATGAGCAGTTCTTC. Its protein product is CASSVSLAGELYNEQFF.

The gene calls are TRBV28 and TRBJ1-6; D gene unclear. Germline CDR1 reads MDHEN; CDR2 reads SYDVKM. The CDR3 has 17 residues. Trimming shortened V by 0 bases and J by 7 bases, and 16 bases separated the two germline ends. The CDR3 nucleotides read TGTGCCAGCAGTTTATGGTCCCGGAATACCGTAAATTCACCCCTCCACTTT. Amino acid sequence: CASSLWSRNTVNSPLHF.

V is TRBV5-4 and J is TRBJ2-2; 7 bases map to TRBD2. The CDR3 is made up of 15 amino acids. The V gene's germline CDR1 is SGHNT and CDR2 YYREEE (reference sequence). V lost 4 bases and J lost 4; bases outside the gene matches: 7. CDR3 bases: TGTGCCAGCAGCCCGGGGAGGGTGGGCACCGGGGAGCTGTTTTTT. Protein product: CASSPGRVGTGELFF.

The V gene is TRBV2, the J gene TRBJ1-2; tentatively, D is TRBD1 (5 bases). This CDR3 comprises 13 residues. Germline V lookup: CDR1 SNHLY, CDR2 FYNNEI. Trimming shortened V by 4 bases and J by 8 bases, and 14 bases separated the two germline ends. As DNA, the CDR3 is TGTGCCAGCAGTGGGGGGGTTGCTCCAGGCTACACCTTC. Protein product: CASSGGVAPGYTF.

V usage is TRBV4-3 and J usage is TRBJ1-2, with D possibly matching TRBD1 (5 bases). The CDR3 loop spans 14 amino acids. CDR1 is LGHNA, CDR2 YSLEER, per germline. Between the trimmed V and J ends, which lost 0 bases and 7 bases, there was a span of 12 bases. The CDR3 loop reads CASSQDPGMGGYTF. In DNA, the CDR3 is TGCGCCAGCAGCCAAGACCCAGGGATGGGTGGCTACACCTTC.

V gene TRBV11-2 combines with J gene TRBJ1-1; D uncertain. Looked up from germline, CDR1 is SGHAT and CDR2 is FQNNGV. V lost 5 bases, J lost 5 bases, and 12 bases lay in between. The CDR3 consists of 13 residues. This CDR3 reads CASSHVWGTEAFF. The CDR3 DNA reads as TGTGCCAGCAGCCACGTTTGGGGTACTGAAGCTTTCTTT.

Written as DNA, the CDR3 is TGTGCCAGCAGCCGTGACCCTAAGTACGAGCAGTACTTC. Residues: CASSRDPKYEQYF. The chain has TRBV7-2 and TRBJ2-7; the D is unclear. V shed 5 bases and J shed 4 bases, with 12 bases lying between them. CDR1 is SGHTA, CDR2 FQGNSA, per germline. The CDR3 is 13 amino acids.

The chain couples TRBV28 to TRBJ2-1; 9 bases map to TRBD1. Germline trimming cut 5 bases from V and 9 bases from J; bases unmatched to any gene: 8. CDR1 and CDR2 from the germline V gene are MDHEN and SYDVKM. CDR3 size: 14 residues. The CDR3 sequence is CASSPGQGRGEQFF. Written as DNA, the CDR3 is TGTGCCAGCAGTCCGGGACAGGGTAGGGGTGAGCAGTTCTTC.

This clone has ten or more counts. The chain is built from TRBV11-2 and TRBJ2-1; 8 nucleotides agree with TRBD2. J was trimmed by 6 bases and V by 4 bases; bases with no gene match: 8. The CDR3 contains 15 residues. CDR1 SGHAT and CDR2 FQNNGV come from the germline V gene. This chain's CDR3 is CASSSYSGSRNEQFF. The DNA of the CDR3 is TGTGCCAGCAGCTCCTACAGCGGGAGCCGCAATGAGCAGTTCTTC.

In its sample, this clone was seen a few times. The rearrangement joins TRBV5-1 to TRBJ1-2; unclear D gene. The length of the CDR3 is 14 residues. The V end was cut by 0 bases, the J end by 0 bases, with 6 bases between. Per germline, CDR1 SGHRS and CDR2 YFSETQ. This CDR3 reads CASSLGFSNYGYTF. In nucleotides, the CDR3 is TGCGCCAGCAGCTTGGGGTTCTCTAACTATGGCTACACCTTC.

V gene TRBV6-1 combines with J gene TRBJ1-4; 9 nucleotides align to TRBD1. Germline CDR1 MNHNS, CDR2 SASEGT. After removal of 6 bases from V and 4 bases from J, the junction contained 6 bases not matched to a gene. This CDR3 is 15 amino acids long. CDR3 coding DNA: TGTGCCAGCAGGCCCAGACAGGGGGTTAATGAAAAACTGTTTTTT. Translated: CASRPRQGVNEKLFF.

The chain is built from TRBV19 and TRBJ2-3; D might be TRBD1 (5 bases). The CDR3 sequence is 14 residues long. Trimming removed 3 bases at V and 4 bases at J, with 11 bases between. Germline CDR1 LNHDA, CDR2 SQIVND (reference sequence). CDR3 nucleotides: TGTGCCAGTAGTATCGGTCAGGGCGCAGATACGCAGTATTTT. It is translated as CASSIGQGADTQYF.

The rearrangement joins TRBV7-2 to TRBJ1-5; D is unclear. Per germline, CDR1 SGHTA and CDR2 FQGNSA. The CDR3 contains 13 residues. Trimming left V 5 bases short and J 7 bases short, with 12 bases between. CDR3 region: CASSPQDRQPQHF. CDR3 nucleotides: TGTGCCAGCAGCCCCCAGGACCGCCAGCCCCAGCATTTT.

This clone has just a few counts. V and J are TRBV9 and TRBJ2-1; perhaps D is TRBD1 or TRBD2 (5 bases each). CDR3 length: 13 amino acids. Deletions cut 2 bases from V and 2 bases from J, with 5 bases between. The germline gives CDR1 SGDLS, CDR2 YYNGEE. DNA for the CDR3: TGTGCCAGCAGCGTGGGGGCCTACAATGAGCAGTTCTTC. Amino acids: CASSVGAYNEQFF.

The rearrangement joins TRBV9 to TRBJ2-2; either TRBD1 or TRBD2 may fit D (6 bases each). Germline V gene lookup returns CDR1 SGDLS and CDR2 YYNGEE. CDR3 length: 16 residues. With 4 bases removed from V and 1 base from J, the gap between germline ends came to 14 bases. DNA of the CDR3: TGTGCCAGCAGCCGCCGCGGGGACAAGAACACCGGGGAGCTGTTTTTT. Its protein is CASSRRGDKNTGELFF.